The rows below give T cell receptor beta chains drawn from one sample of a study of T cell responses to AZD1222 COVID-19 vaccine. This table comes from immunoSEQ multiplex PCR, and its TCRdb copy is limited to in-frame clones, with some not included. The repertoire consists of 100,000 to 150,000 clones, with around 89% occurring once and the leading ten covering 7.1%. Here the sequenced sample was peripheral blood, taken 28 days after the second AZD1222 dose. The source of these receptors is an adult who received the AZD1222 COVID-19 vaccine. Both conserved end residues are part of each CDR3. The order of the fields is J gene, V gene, CDR3 protein.

j_call: TRBJ2-1
v_call: TRBV14
cdr3_aa: CASSQVASWGQGSSYNEQFF

j_call: TRBJ1-2
v_call: TRBV6-5
cdr3_aa: CASSYVRGGNYGYTF

j_call: TRBJ2-1
v_call: TRBV2
cdr3_aa: CASRVGQGANEQFF

j_call: TRBJ2-7
v_call: TRBV6-2/TRBV6-3
cdr3_aa: CASSSPTALAVSYEQYF

j_call: TRBJ2-7
v_call: TRBV6-2/TRBV6-3
cdr3_aa: CASSPGYPYEQYF

j_call: TRBJ1-1
v_call: TRBV6-1
cdr3_aa: CASSEARGYTEAFF

j_call: TRBJ2-7
v_call: TRBV7-9
cdr3_aa: CASSSQRDRGYEQYF

j_call: TRBJ1-6
v_call: TRBV4-1
cdr3_aa: CASSETGLDSPLHF

j_call: TRBJ2-1
v_call: TRBV11-1
cdr3_aa: CASSLGLAEDNEQFF

j_call: TRBJ1-5
v_call: TRBV28
cdr3_aa: CASRPGQGARQPQHF

j_call: TRBJ1-6
v_call: TRBV14
cdr3_aa: CASSQIQGSYNSPLHF

j_call: TRBJ1-6
v_call: TRBV6-2/TRBV6-3
cdr3_aa: CASSDVGSYSPLHF

j_call: TRBJ1-6
v_call: TRBV2
cdr3_aa: CASRPPTGSRPLHF

j_call: TRBJ2-7
v_call: TRBV7-6
cdr3_aa: CASSLKSDANAYEQYF

j_call: TRBJ2-5
v_call: TRBV6-2/TRBV6-3
cdr3_aa: CASSYSAQETQYF

j_call: TRBJ1-1
v_call: TRBV2
cdr3_aa: CASSGGPGTGAFF

j_call: TRBJ2-7
v_call: TRBV27
cdr3_aa: CASSRRAGTSASYEQYF

j_call: TRBJ2-2
v_call: TRBV19
cdr3_aa: CASRYTTRQINTGELFF

j_call: TRBJ1-5
v_call: TRBV4-1
cdr3_aa: CASSKTGGQPQHF

j_call: TRBJ2-7
v_call: TRBV6-1
cdr3_aa: CASSELREQYF

j_call: TRBJ1-2
v_call: TRBV15
cdr3_aa: CATSRDRGITGYTF

j_call: TRBJ1-6
v_call: TRBV6-5
cdr3_aa: CASSYSGQGRVSPLHF

j_call: TRBJ2-5
v_call: TRBV3-1/TRBV3-2
cdr3_aa: CASRTSGGARWETQYF

j_call: TRBJ1-2
v_call: TRBV28
cdr3_aa: CASSLSAGGRGYTF

j_call: TRBJ1-2
v_call: TRBV9
cdr3_aa: CASGTSGEWGYTF

j_call: TRBJ1-5
v_call: TRBV7-8
cdr3_aa: CASSIEGVGNQPQHF

j_call: TRBJ1-1
v_call: TRBV19
cdr3_aa: CASSRGQLNTEAFF

j_call: TRBJ1-6
v_call: TRBV19
cdr3_aa: CASSIGHDSPLHF

j_call: TRBJ2-1
v_call: TRBV6-4
cdr3_aa: CASSDDGRGYNEQFF

j_call: TRBJ1-1
v_call: TRBV27
cdr3_aa: CASRYRGNTEAFF

j_call: TRBJ2-1
v_call: TRBV19
cdr3_aa: CASSRTRPGSEQFF

j_call: TRBJ1-2
v_call: TRBV9
cdr3_aa: CASSPGTRSGYTF

j_call: TRBJ2-7
v_call: TRBV15
cdr3_aa: CATSRDPRGRSYEQYF

j_call: TRBJ1-6
v_call: TRBV10-3
cdr3_aa: CATRSDRGLLLGSPLHF

j_call: TRBJ2-3
v_call: TRBV6-5
cdr3_aa: CASYQGSTDTQYF

j_call: TRBJ2-1
v_call: TRBV7-2
cdr3_aa: CASSLDGAGRWDEQFF

j_call: TRBJ2-1
v_call: TRBV29-1
cdr3_aa: CSVEGGRRGSYNEQFF

j_call: TRBJ1-1
v_call: TRBV7-9
cdr3_aa: CASSLGPDLEAFF

j_call: TRBJ2-1
v_call: TRBV27
cdr3_aa: CASSFGSATPVNEQFF

j_call: TRBJ2-7
v_call: TRBV6-2/TRBV6-3
cdr3_aa: CASSYEAGSTYEQYF

j_call: TRBJ1-5
v_call: TRBV7-8
cdr3_aa: CASSLYRTQNQPQHF

j_call: TRBJ1-6
v_call: TRBV5-1
cdr3_aa: CASSLSVGSNSPLHF

j_call: TRBJ1-1
v_call: TRBV6-4
cdr3_aa: CASRARGGRTEAFF

j_call: TRBJ2-3
v_call: TRBV7-2
cdr3_aa: CASSLTSGTTDTQYF

j_call: TRBJ1-5
v_call: TRBV28
cdr3_aa: CASSLQPQHF

j_call: TRBJ2-2
v_call: TRBV7-9
cdr3_aa: CASSQGTGKTGELFF

j_call: TRBJ1-2
v_call: TRBV28
cdr3_aa: CASSLWAVDGYTF

j_call: TRBJ2-5
v_call: TRBV25-1
cdr3_aa: CASSDPLTGGKETQYF